These 17 T cell receptor beta chains were all obtained from the same sample, sequenced in a study of T-cell memory formation after mild COVID-19. TCRdb re-derived calls from the 5' RACE reads in MiXCR, one entry per CDR3 protein. There are a few hundred thousand distinct CDR3 sequences in the sample; more than 20% occur only once, and over 20% lies in the top ten. The sample taken for sequencing was PBMCs or a T cell subset sorted from them (not recorded which). These receptors all stem from a man aged 18 to 35 who had mild COVID-19 (a few samples of this study predate the infection). Cell type and time point are not known.

This chain connects TRBV7-9 to TRBJ1-2, with D tentatively TRBD1 (5 bases). CDR3 length equals 13 residues. From germline, CDR1 is SEHNR and CDR2 FQNEAQ (reference sequence). The V gene lost 4 bases and the J gene lost 4 bases, with 10 bases spanning the gap. The CDR3 here is CASSWAGLYGYTF. CDR3 DNA sequence: TGTGCCAGCAGCTGGGCAGGGCTCTATGGCTACACCTTC.

This chain connects TRBV6-1 to TRBJ1-5, with D tentatively TRBD1 (5 bases). The germline V and J ends were trimmed by 5 bases and 7 bases, with 21 bases remaining between them. The CDR3 spans 16 residues. The germline gives CDR1 MNHNS, CDR2 SASEGT. CDR3 bases: TGTGCCAGCAGTCCCCGAATTGGGGGTACGAACCAGCCCCAGCATTTT. It yields the protein CASSPRIGGTNQPQHF.

In this sample, this clonotype turned up a few times. The V and J genes are TRBV5-1 and TRBJ2-1; 10 bases fit TRBD2. The V gene's germline CDR1 is SGHRS and CDR2 YFSETQ. CDR3 size: 14 residues. V was clipped by 1 base and J by 8 bases; unmatched bases: 3. The CDR3 loop is CASSLPSGGDEQFF. The CDR3 DNA follows: TGCGCCAGCAGCTTGCCTAGCGGGGGCGATGAGCAGTTCTTC.

This clonotype was picked up a small number of times. DNA of the CDR3: TGTGCCAGCAGTTACTCGACTCAGGGGGTAGGGGACTATGGCTACACCTTC. It is translated as CASSYSTQGVGDYGYTF. The chain joins TRBV6-5 to TRBJ1-2, with TRBD1 matching 7 bases. V dropped 0 bases and J dropped 3; count of bases not matched to a gene: 10. The CDR3 totals 17 residues. In germline, CDR1 is MNHEY, CDR2 SVGAGI.

The V gene is TRBV18, the J gene TRBJ2-2; D unclear. This CDR3 is 12 amino acids long. Trimming took off 2 bases at V and 6 bases at J, with 4 bases between the two ends. Germline V gives CDR1 KGHSH, CDR2 LQKENI. CDR3 region: CASSPAPGELFF. CDR3 sequence (DNA): TGTGCCAGCTCACCAGCGCCCGGGGAGCTGTTTTTT.

V usage is TRBV7-2 and J usage is TRBJ1-1; unclear D gene. Germline V gene lookup returns CDR1 SGHTA and CDR2 FQGNSA. V was pared by 0 bases and J by 5 bases, with 7 bases between. This CDR3 has 13 residues. The chain's CDR3 is CASSLAIRTEAFF. The CDR3 DNA is TGTGCCAGCAGCTTAGCGATTCGGACTGAAGCTTTCTTT. The complete variable domain, with remaining parts taken from reference TRBV7-2 and TRBJ1-1, reads GAGVSQSPSNKVTEKGKDVELRCDPISGHTALYWYRQSLGQGLEFLIYFQGNSAPDKSGLPSDRFSAERTGGSVSTLTIQRTQQEDSAVYLCASSLAIRTEAFFGQGTRLTVV.

Many counts were recorded for this clonotype. This sequence joins TRBV5-1 and TRBJ1-2; D gene unclear. Trimming left V 4 bases short and J 6 bases short, with 10 bases between. This CDR3 has 12 amino acids. Germline V gene data show CDR1 as SGHRS and CDR2 as YFSETQ. The CDR3: CASSHGEDGYTF. The CDR3 DNA reads TGCGCCAGCAGCCATGGGGAGGATGGCTACACCTTC.

This clonotype was found a few times. V usage is TRBV4-1 and J usage is TRBJ2-1; the D gene could be TRBD1 or TRBD2 (5 bases each). The CDR3 loop spans 18 amino acids. With 1 base removed from V and 7 bases from J, the gap between germline ends came to 23 bases. Germline-derived CDR1 and CDR2 are MGHRA and YSYEKL. This CDR3 reads CASSQAPRGERQWNEQFF. Here the CDR3 DNA reads TGCGCCAGCAGCCAAGCCCCCCGAGGGGAGCGCCAGTGGAATGAGCAGTTCTTC.

This chain connects TRBV20-1 to TRBJ1-3, with D unclear. The CDR3 length is 11 residues. Germline values: CDR1 DFQATT, CDR2 SNEGSKA (reference sequence). Deletions cut 5 bases from V and 0 bases from J, with 2 bases between. In DNA, the CDR3 is TGCAGTGCTGCCTCTGGAAACACCATATATTTT. Protein: CSAASGNTIYF.

J is TRBJ2-2 and V is TRBV7-9; D is ambiguous. Trimming took off 4 bases at V and 0 bases at J, with 12 bases between the two ends. The CDR3 extends over 16 amino acids. Germline CDR1 SEHNR, CDR2 FQNEAQ (reference sequence). CDR3 sequence (DNA): TGTGCCAGCAGCTCCGGAGTAGTCTCGAACACCGGGGAGCTGTTTTTT. Amino acids: CASSSGVVSNTGELFF.

This clonotype has a handful of counts. The chain couples TRBV7-2 to TRBJ1-6; TRBD1 matches 7 bases. Germline CDR1 SGHTA, CDR2 FQGNSA. The CDR3 loop spans 14 amino acids. Trimming removed 6 bases from V and 4 bases from J; junction bases left unmatched: 3. The CDR3 reads CASSPGQYNSPLHF. CDR3 in DNA: TGTGCCAGCAGTCCGGGACAGTATAATTCACCCCTCCACTTT.

This clonotype occurred a few times. This chain links TRBV7-9 with TRBJ2-1; tentatively, D is TRBD1 (6 bases). Germline V gene data show CDR1 as SEHNR and CDR2 as FQNEAQ (reference sequence). This CDR3 comprises 15 residues. Trimming stripped 5 bases from V and 4 bases from J, with 15 bases between. This CDR3 reads CASSLTGTLYNEQFF. CDR3 nucleotides: TGTGCCAGCAGCCTCACAGGGACCCTTTACAATGAGCAGTTCTTC. Using reference TRBV7-9 and TRBJ2-1 for the parts outside the CDR3, the full variable domain is DTGVSQNPRHKITKRGQNVTFRCDPISEHNRLYWYRQTLGQGPEFLTYFQNEAQLEKSRLLSDRFSAERPKGSFSTLEIQRTEQGDSAMYLCASSLTGTLYNEQFFGPGTRLTVL.

This rearrangement joins TRBV11-2 to TRBJ2-1, with D perhaps TRBD2 (6 bases). This CDR3 has 15 amino acids. Germline V gives CDR1 SGHAT, CDR2 FQNNGV. V was pared by 5 bases and J by 0 bases, with 11 bases between. The CDR3 loop is CASSRSGHSYNEQFF. The CDR3 nucleotides read TGTGCCAGCAGCCGTAGCGGACACTCCTACAATGAGCAGTTCTTC.

This clonotype was observed a handful of times. The chain carries TRBV7-2 and TRBJ2-5; possible D gene TRBD1, 6 bases. CDR1 and CDR2 (germline): SGHTA, FQGNSA. There are 13 residues in the CDR3. Trimming shortened V by 4 bases and J by 5 bases, and 11 bases separated the two germline ends. The CDR3: CASSSGVRETQYF. The CDR3 DNA sequence: TGTGCCAGCAGCTCAGGGGTGCGGGAGACCCAGTACTTC.

V is TRBV12-3 or TRBV12-4 and J is TRBJ2-2; 15 bases are a match to TRBD2. The CDR3 consists of 21 residues. V lost 0 bases and J lost 4; bases outside the gene matches: 12. The CDR3 here is CASSLAWGLAGGNHGTGELFF. For the CDR3, the DNA is TGTGCCAGCAGTTTAGCCTGGGGACTAGCGGGGGGAAATCACGGCACCGGGGAGCTGTTTTTT.

This clonotype was found a few times. V is TRBV24-1 and J is TRBJ2-5; TRBD2 matches at 8 bases. The CDR3 covers 15 residues. CDR1 and CDR2 from the germline V gene are KGHDR and SFDVKD. V gave up 5 bases and J gave up 1 base; unmatched junction bases: 5. The CDR3 sequence is CATSARGGFQETQYF. The CDR3 bases are TGTGCCACCAGTGCTCGCGGGGGGTTCCAAGAGACCCAGTACTTC.

The chain employs TRBV29-1 and TRBJ1-3; D not certain. V shed 4 bases and J shed 4 bases, with 8 bases lying between them. From germline, CDR1 is SQVTM and CDR2 ANQGSEA. This CDR3 spans 12 amino acids. Here the CDR3 reads CSVAGPGNTIYF. The CDR3 coding sequence is TGCAGCGTTGCGGGTCCCGGAAACACCATATATTTT.